This TCR beta chain stems from a study of T cells in Graves' hyperthyroidism and ophthalmopathy. Findings and limits, study-wide: Median prediction lead before ophthalmopathy onset was 5 to 7.5 months with the model. Most thyroid clonotypes with frequency above 0.001 were detected in blood. Through a model of 13 V-J features, ophthalmopathy was separated from stable hyperthyroidism.

Germline loops: CDR1 DFQATT, CDR2 SNEGSKA (reference sequence). The V end lost 2 bases, the J end lost 5 bases, and 6 bases lay between the germline ends. This CDR3 is built from 11 residues. Using around 10 ml of fresh peripheral blood, PBMCs were prepared. There are a few counts of this clonotype. Its matching antigen is unknown. Amplification yielded TCR beta CDR3 regions, with RNA transcripts as the source. Primed by the HTBI set, a first-round RT-PCR was run on the TCR CDR3. One entry per CDR3 protein, called by TCRdb with MiXCR from the multiplex PCR reads. The sample records some 770,000 distinct CDR3 sequences, roughly 17% being singletons.

The chain couples TRBV20-1 to TRBJ1-1; D not resolved. Sequenced: blood. This sequence was found in a man between 18 and 29 years old with Graves' hyperthyroidism. CDR3 loop: CSARTRTEAFF. The CDR3 DNA is TGCAGTGCTAGAACCCGAACTGAAGCTTTCTTT.